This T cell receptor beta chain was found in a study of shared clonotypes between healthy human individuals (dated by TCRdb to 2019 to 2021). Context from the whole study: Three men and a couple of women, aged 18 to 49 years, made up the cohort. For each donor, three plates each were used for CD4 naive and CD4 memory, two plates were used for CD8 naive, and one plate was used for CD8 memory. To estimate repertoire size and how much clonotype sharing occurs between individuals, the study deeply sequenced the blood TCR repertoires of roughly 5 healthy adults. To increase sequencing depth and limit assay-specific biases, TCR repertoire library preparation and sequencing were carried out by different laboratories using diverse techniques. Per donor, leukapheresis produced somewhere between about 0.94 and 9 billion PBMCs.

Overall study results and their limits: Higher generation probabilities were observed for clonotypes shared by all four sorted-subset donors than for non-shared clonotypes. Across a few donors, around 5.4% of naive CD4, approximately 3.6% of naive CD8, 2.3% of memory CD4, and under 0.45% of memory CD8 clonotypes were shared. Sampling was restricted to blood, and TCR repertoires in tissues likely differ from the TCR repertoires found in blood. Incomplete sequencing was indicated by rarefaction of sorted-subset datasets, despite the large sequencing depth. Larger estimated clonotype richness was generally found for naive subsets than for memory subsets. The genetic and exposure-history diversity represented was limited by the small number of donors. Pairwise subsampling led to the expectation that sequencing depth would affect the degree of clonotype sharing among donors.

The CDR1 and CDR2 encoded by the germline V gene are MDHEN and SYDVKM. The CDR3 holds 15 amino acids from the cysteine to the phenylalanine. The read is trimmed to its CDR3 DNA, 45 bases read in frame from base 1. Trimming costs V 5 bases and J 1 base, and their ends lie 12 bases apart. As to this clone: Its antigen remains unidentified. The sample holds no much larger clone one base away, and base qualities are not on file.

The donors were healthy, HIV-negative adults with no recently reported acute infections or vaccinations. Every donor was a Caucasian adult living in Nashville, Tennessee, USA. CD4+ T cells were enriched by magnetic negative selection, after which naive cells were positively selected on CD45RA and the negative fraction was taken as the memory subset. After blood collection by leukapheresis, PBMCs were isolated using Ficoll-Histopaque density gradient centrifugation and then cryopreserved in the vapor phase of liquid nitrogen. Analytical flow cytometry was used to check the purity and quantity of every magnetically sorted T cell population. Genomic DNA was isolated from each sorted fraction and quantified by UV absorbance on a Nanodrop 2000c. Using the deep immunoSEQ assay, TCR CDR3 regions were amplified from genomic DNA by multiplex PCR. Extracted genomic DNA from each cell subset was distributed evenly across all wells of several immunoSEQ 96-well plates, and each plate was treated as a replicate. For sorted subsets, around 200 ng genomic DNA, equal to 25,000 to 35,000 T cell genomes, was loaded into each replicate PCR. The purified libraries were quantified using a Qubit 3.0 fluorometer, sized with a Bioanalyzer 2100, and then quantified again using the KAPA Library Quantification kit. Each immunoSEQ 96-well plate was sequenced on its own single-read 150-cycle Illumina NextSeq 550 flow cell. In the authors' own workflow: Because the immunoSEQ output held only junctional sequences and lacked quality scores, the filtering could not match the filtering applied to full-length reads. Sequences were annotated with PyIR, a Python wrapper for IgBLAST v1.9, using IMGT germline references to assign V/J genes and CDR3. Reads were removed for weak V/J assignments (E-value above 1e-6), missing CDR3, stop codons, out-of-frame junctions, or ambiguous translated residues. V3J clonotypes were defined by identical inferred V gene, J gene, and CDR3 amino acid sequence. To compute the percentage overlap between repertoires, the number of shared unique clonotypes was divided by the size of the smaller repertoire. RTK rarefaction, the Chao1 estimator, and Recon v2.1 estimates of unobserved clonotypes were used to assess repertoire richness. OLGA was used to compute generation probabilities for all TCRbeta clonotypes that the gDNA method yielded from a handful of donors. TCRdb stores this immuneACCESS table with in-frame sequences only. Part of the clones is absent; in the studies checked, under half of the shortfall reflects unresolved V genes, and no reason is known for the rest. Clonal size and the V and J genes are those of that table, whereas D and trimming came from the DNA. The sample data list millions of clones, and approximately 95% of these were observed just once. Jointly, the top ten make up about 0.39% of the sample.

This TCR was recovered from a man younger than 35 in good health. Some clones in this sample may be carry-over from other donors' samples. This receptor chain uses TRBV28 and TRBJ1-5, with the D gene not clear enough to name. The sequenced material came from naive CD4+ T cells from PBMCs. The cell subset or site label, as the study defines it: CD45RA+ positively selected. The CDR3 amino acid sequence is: CASSVGSSSNQPQHF. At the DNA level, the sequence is TGTGCCAGCAGTGTGGGGTCTTCAAGCAATCAGCCCCAGCATTTT.